The table lists the clone carrying this T cell receptor (beta chain) with a count of one. Its antigen is unidentified. This entry belongs to a study of cytomegalovirus exposure and HLA in healthy donors. Study-wide findings and caveats: Of the V segments, some could not be distinguished, including TRBV6-2 and TRBV6-3, and were excluded. It was only CMV serostatus that was available as immune exposure information.

Trimming pared 1 base from V and 1 base from J, leaving 8 bases between. The germline CDR1 and CDR2 sequences are ENHRY and SYGVKD. The CDR3 contains 15 residues. The PCR was carried out with 60 Vbeta primers and 13 Jbeta primers. Per the original data handling: Later analysis identified some 88 million unique TCR beta chains, about 12 million shared. Sequenced by immunoSEQ multiplex PCR; TCRdb stores in-frame clones only, minus some. The V and J calls and clone size were taken over from that table, and D and trimming were inferred from the DNA. The sample includes about 190,000 clones, around 79% of them seen just once.

This receptor was taken from a woman aged 18-35 years in good health and CMV-seronegative. Specimen: PBMCs. This chain connects TRBV10-3 to TRBJ1-3, with no clear D. In DNA form, the CDR3 reads TGTGCCATCAGTGAGTGGTGGCAATCTGGAAACACCATATATTTT. Translation gives CAISEWWQSGNTIYF.